The 8 T cell receptor beta chains given below trace back to one sample, sequenced in a study of shared clonotypes between healthy human individuals. Sequencing used immunoSEQ multiplex PCR; TCRdb keeps in-frame clones, though not all of them. Seen here are around 1,900,000 clones, 90% to 95% observed once, and the top ten hold more than 1.5%. Terminally differentiated effector memory CD45RA+ cells were excluded from the naive CD8 cells, which were CD45RO-negative and positively selected for CCR7. Sequenced sample: naive CD8+ T cells from PBMCs. The receptors shown here come from a young man in good health. Some clones in this sample may be carry-over from other donors' samples.

The J gene is TRBJ1-1, the V gene TRBV6-1; D is ambiguous. Per the germline V gene, CDR1 is MNHNS and CDR2 is SASEGT. This CDR3 has 12 amino acids. The V end was cut by 6 bases, the J end by 5 bases, with 10 bases between. The CDR3 region has the DNA TGTGCCAGCAGGATTTTATTAACTGAAGCTTTCTTT. This gives the protein CASRILLTEAFF.

The chain links TRBV7-8 to TRBJ1-1; the D gene is possibly TRBD1 (5 bases). Trimming removed 1 base at V and 7 bases at J, with 13 bases between. This CDR3 has 14 amino acids. The V gene's germline CDR1 is SGHVS and CDR2 FQNEAQ. The CDR3 here is CASSLVGGSDEAFF. CDR3 nucleotide sequence: TGTGCCAGCAGCTTAGTCGGGGGTTCCGATGAAGCTTTCTTT.

The V and J genes are TRBV9 and TRBJ1-2; D is ambiguous. Germline lookup yields CDR1 SGDLS and CDR2 YYNGEE. This CDR3 has 15 residues. The V gene lost 2 bases and the J gene lost 2 bases, with 13 bases spanning the gap. The CDR3 DNA is TGTGCCAGCAGCGTCGGTACTTCCCCCAACTATGGCTACACCTTC. Translated: CASSVGTSPNYGYTF.

The chain couples TRBV29-1 to TRBJ2-1, with 7 bases matching TRBD2. Trimming removed 4 bases from V and 7 bases from J; junction bases left unmatched: 7. The germline V gene has CDR1 SQVTM and CDR2 ANQGSEA. CDR3 length equals 13 residues. The CDR3 region is CSVVGGSGNEQFF. The DNA of the CDR3 is TGCAGCGTTGTAGGCGGGAGCGGAAATGAGCAGTTCTTC.

Only one count was recorded for this clone. This sequence joins TRBV2 and TRBJ2-3, with D perhaps given as TRBD1 or TRBD2 (5 bases each). The CDR3 contains 16 residues. Trimming pared 2 bases from V and 3 bases from J, leaving 15 bases between. CDR1 is SNHLY, CDR2 FYNNEI, per germline. DNA for the CDR3: TGTGCCAGCAGTGAAAGGGACGCTAGGAGGACAGATACGCAGTATTTT. Translated: CASSERDARRTDTQYF.

The chain combines TRBV6-5 with TRBJ1-4, with 8 bases identical to TRBD1. Germline CDR1 and CDR2: MNHEY and SVGAGI. V shed 1 base and J 2 bases; nucleotides not matched to a gene: 0. The CDR3 covers 15 residues. The CDR3 DNA is TGTGCCAGCAGTTACTGGACAGGGACTAATGAAAAACTGTTTTTT. It specifies CASSYWTGTNEKLFF.

The CDR3 region is CAWSHRQSEAFF. In nucleotides, the CDR3 is TGTGCCTGGAGCCACCGACAGTCTGAAGCTTTCTTT. V is TRBV30 and J is TRBJ1-1; maybe TRBD1 (5 bases). This CDR3 has 12 amino acids. The ends were cut back, 3 bases at V and 6 bases at J, with 11 bases in the middle. Germline V gene lookup returns CDR1 GTSNPN and CDR2 SVGIG (reference sequence).

This rearrangement joins TRBV4-1 to TRBJ1-5, with TRBD1 identical over 10 bases. Germline trimming cut 3 bases from V and 3 bases from J; bases unmatched to any gene: 14. In germline, CDR1 is MGHRA, CDR2 YSYEKL. The CDR3 spans 19 residues. For the CDR3, the DNA is TGCGCCAGCAGCCACAAAACCTCCGGGACAGGGGATCCCAATCAGCCCCAGCATTTT. Encoded protein: CASSHKTSGTGDPNQPQHF.